The 13 T cell receptor beta chains below come from one sample, sequenced in a study of memory B cells and T cells in multiple sclerosis (dated by TCRdb to the late 2010s). The library relied on the immunoSEQ multiplex PCR assay. In its TCRdb copy, this immuneACCESS table keeps in-frame sequences only and misses some clones. Where compared with another copy, unresolved V genes explain less than half of these, and the others have no known cause. In all, the sample holds some 11,000 clones, and about four fifths of those were seen once. In total, the top ten clones hold less than 3.5% of the sample. No antigens are known for them. Autoproliferating (CFSEdim) and non-proliferating (CFSEhi) T cell fractions were sequenced separately after stimulus-free culture of CFSE-labeled PBMCs. Altogether, approximately 5x10^7 CFSE-labeled PBMCs were kept in culture for about seven days with no stimulus, after which the replicate wells were combined.

What was sequenced was PBMCs from blood kept in culture. The receptors here all came from a human donor with multiple sclerosis.

The CDR3: CASSHWRGVTSGTYEQYF. The CDR3 DNA reads as TGCGCCAGCAGCCATTGGAGGGGTGTGACTAGCGGGACCTACGAGCAGTACTTC. The V gene is TRBV5-1, the J gene TRBJ2-7; TRBD2 agrees at 11 bases. CDR1 and CDR2 from the germline V gene are SGHRS and YFSETQ. The trim removed 4 bases at V and 2 bases at J, leaving 14 bases unmatched. This CDR3 comprises 18 residues.

The gene calls are TRBV15 and TRBJ2-7; TRBD2 agrees at 7 bases. The CDR3 has 13 amino acids. Germline values: CDR1 LNHNV, CDR2 YYDKDF (reference sequence). The junction had 3 bases not matched to a gene; V was cut back by 2 bases and J by 5 bases. The CDR3 protein is CATSRQGGNEQYF. The CDR3 DNA reads TGTGCCACCAGCAGACAGGGAGGGAACGAGCAGTACTTC.

V gene TRBV6-5 combines with J gene TRBJ1-5, with 7 bases matching TRBD1. CDR1 and CDR2 from the germline V gene are MNHEY and SVGAGI. The CDR3 totals 15 residues. Trimming cost V 6 bases and J 2 bases; bases outside gene matches: 7. The CDR3 nucleotides read TGTGCCAGCAGCCATAATACAGGGGGCAATCAGCCCCAGCATTTT. Protein product: CASSHNTGGNQPQHF.

This clone was observed a single time. The V call is TRBV9, the J call TRBJ2-7; 7 bases are shared with TRBD1. The CDR3 consists of 14 residues. The ends lost 1 base at V and 3 bases at J; junction bases unmatched: 4. The germline V gene has CDR1 SGDLS and CDR2 YYNGEE. Here the CDR3 reads CASSVFRDSYEQYF. CDR3 sequence (DNA): TGTGCCAGCAGCGTATTCAGGGACAGCTACGAGCAGTACTTC.

The V gene is TRBV6-1, the J gene TRBJ1-4, with D maybe TRBD1 (5 bases). Deletions cut 3 bases from V and 5 bases from J, with 7 bases between. CDR3 length equals 13 residues. Germline V lookup: CDR1 MNHNS, CDR2 SASEGT. CDR3 sequence: CASSEWGNEKLFF. The DNA of the CDR3 is TGTGCCAGCAGTGAGTGGGGGAATGAAAAACTGTTTTTT.

The chain couples TRBV2 to TRBJ2-1, with 15 bases aligning to TRBD2. Germline V gene sequence: CDR1 SNHLY, CDR2 FYNNEI. This CDR3 is built from 18 residues. CDR3 amino acids: CAVNPGLAGGGSYNEQFF. The CDR3 nucleotides are TGTGCAGTTAACCCGGGACTAGCGGGAGGTGGCTCCTACAATGAGCAGTTCTTC.

The genes are TRBV11-2 and TRBJ2-2; 7 bases line up with TRBD1. V was pared by 0 bases and J by 4 bases, with 2 bases of the junction left unmatched. The CDR3 extends over 15 amino acids. Germline V gives CDR1 SGHAT, CDR2 FQNNGV. The CDR3 loop is CASSLETGSTGELFF. The CDR3 bases are TGTGCCAGCAGCTTAGAGACAGGGAGCACCGGGGAGCTGTTTTTT.

This clone is a singleton in its sample. This rearrangement joins TRBV5-6 to TRBJ2-5; D is undetermined. V lost 3 bases to trimming and J lost 0 bases, with 12 bases between them. CDR1 SGHDT and CDR2 YYEEEE come from the germline V gene. This CDR3 has 15 amino acids. The CDR3 protein is CASSWFGQYQETQYF. The CDR3 nucleotides are TGTGCCAGCAGCTGGTTCGGGCAGTACCAAGAGACCCAGTACTTC. Drawing the rest from reference TRBV5-6 and TRBJ2-5, the complete variable domain is DAGVTQSPTHLIKTRGQQVTLRCSPKSGHDTVSWYQQALGQGPQFIFQYYEEEERQRGNFPDRFSGHQFPNYSSELNVNALLLGDSALYLCASSWFGQYQETQYFGPGTRLLVL.

This chain connects TRBV28 to TRBJ1-2, with D perhaps matching TRBD1 (5 bases). V lost 6 bases and J lost 5, with 13 bases in between. Germline CDR1 reads MDHEN; CDR2 reads SYDVKM. The CDR3 totals 13 residues. DNA for the CDR3: TGTGCCAGCAGGCCCCAACAGGTGTATGGCTACACCTTC. Protein product: CASRPQQVYGYTF.

The chain carries TRBV7-8 and TRBJ2-7; D possibly corresponds to TRBD2 (6 bases). V shed 1 base and J shed 2 bases, with 21 bases lying between them. Germline V CDR1 and CDR2: SGHVS, FQNEAQ. The CDR3 runs 18 residues. CDR3 coding DNA: TGTGCCAGCAGCTTAGTCCTTGCGGGAAGTGATAGCGCCTACGAGCAGTACTTC. Protein sequence: CASSLVLAGSDSAYEQYF. Looking up the rest from reference TRBV7-8 and TRBJ2-7 gives the full variable domain: GAGVSQSPRYKVAKRGQDVALRCDPISGHVSLFWYQQALGQGPEFLTYFQNEAQLDKSGLPSDRFFAERPEGSVSTLKIQRTQQEDSAVYLCASSLVLAGSDSAYEQYFGPGTRLTVT.

This chain uses TRBV6-1 with TRBJ1-6; possibly TRBD1 for D (5 bases). Trimming stripped 3 bases from V and 9 bases from J, with 21 bases between. The CDR3 runs 17 residues. Germline values: CDR1 MNHNS, CDR2 SASEGT. The CDR3, as DNA: TGTGCCAGCAGTGACCCATGGGGCAGGGCCACGAGTTCACCCCTCCACTTT. Amino acid sequence: CASSDPWGRATSSPLHF.

The chain uses TRBV18 and TRBJ2-2, with TRBD1 identical over 7 bases. The CDR3 has 15 amino acids. V shed 5 bases and J 5 bases; nucleotides not matched to a gene: 8. Per the germline V gene, CDR1 is KGHSH and CDR2 is LQKENI. The CDR3 is CASSSRQGLTGELFF. The CDR3 nucleotides are TGTGCCAGCTCAAGCCGACAGGGATTGACCGGGGAGCTGTTTTTT.

This clone was recorded once. The sample has other DNA sequences that encode this CDR3 too. V is TRBV5-1 and J is TRBJ2-3, with D possibly being TRBD2 (5 bases). V was pared by 1 base and J by 0 bases, with 9 bases between. The CDR3 extends over 15 amino acids. Germline values: CDR1 SGHRS, CDR2 YFSETQ. The CDR3 nucleotides are TGCGCCAGCAGCTTGCGGGGAGTAAGCACAGATACGCAGTATTTT. Protein product: CASSLRGVSTDTQYF.